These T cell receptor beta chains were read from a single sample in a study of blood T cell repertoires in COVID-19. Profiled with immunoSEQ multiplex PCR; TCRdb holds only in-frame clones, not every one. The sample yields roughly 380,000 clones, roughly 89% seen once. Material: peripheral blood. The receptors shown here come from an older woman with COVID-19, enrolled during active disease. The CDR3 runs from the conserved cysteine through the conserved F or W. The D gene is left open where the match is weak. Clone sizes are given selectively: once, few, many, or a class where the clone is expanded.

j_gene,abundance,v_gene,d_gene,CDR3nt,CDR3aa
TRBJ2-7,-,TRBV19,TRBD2,TGTGCCAGTAGTTCCCAGGGACTAGCGGGGGGGCCCTACGAGCAGTACTTC,CASSSQGLAGGPYEQYF
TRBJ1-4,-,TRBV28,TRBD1,TGTGCCAGCAGCCCTTTACAGGGGAAAAGCGAAAAACTGTTTTTT,CASSPLQGKSEKLFF
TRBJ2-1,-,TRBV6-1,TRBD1,TGTGCCAGCAGTGGAGCGCCCGGGACAGCCTACAATGAGCAGTTCTTC,CASSGAPGTAYNEQFF
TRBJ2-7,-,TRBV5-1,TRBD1,TGCGCCAGCAGCTCTGGACAGGCCTCCGAGCAGTACTTC,CASSSGQASEQYF
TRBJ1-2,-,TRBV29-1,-,TGCAGCGTTGCTCGGGATACTTATGGCTACACCTTC,CSVARDTYGYTF
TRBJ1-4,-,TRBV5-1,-,TGCGCCAGCAGCTTGGACGGGGGGCGGACGGAAAAACTGTTTTTT,CASSLDGGRTEKLFF
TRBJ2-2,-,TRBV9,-,TGTGCCAGCAGCGTAGTCCGAGGATCCGGGGAGCTGTTTTTT,CASSVVRGSGELFF
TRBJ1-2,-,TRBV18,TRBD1,TGTGCCAGCTCAGAGACAGGGATTGGAGGCTACACCTTC,CASSETGIGGYTF
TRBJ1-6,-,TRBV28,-,TGTGCCAGCAGTTTGGAGGGGACCCCCCTCCACTTT,CASSLEGTPLHF
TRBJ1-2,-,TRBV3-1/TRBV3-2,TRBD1,TGTGCCAGCAGCCCCACGGGCGGTCAGGGGGCGAACGTTGGCTACACCTTC,CASSPTGGQGANVGYTF
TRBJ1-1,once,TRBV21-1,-,TGTGCCAGCATCCGACAGGGTGTACCTGAAGCTTTCTTT,CASIRQGVPEAFF
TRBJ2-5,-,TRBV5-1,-,TGCGCCAGCAGTCCCCCAGGGGTCCAAGAGACCCAGTACTTC,CASSPPGVQETQYF
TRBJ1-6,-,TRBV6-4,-,TGTGCCAGCCAACAGGGAGTTGCTTCACCCCTCCACTTT,CASQQGVASPLHF
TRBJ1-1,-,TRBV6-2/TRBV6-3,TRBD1,TGTGCCAGCAGTTACTACCCACAGGGGTTAGGCACTGAAGCTTTCTTT,CASSYYPQGLGTEAFF
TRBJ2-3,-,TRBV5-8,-,TGTGCCAGCAGCTTGGGAGCGCATAGCACAGATACGCAGTATTTT,CASSLGAHSTDTQYF
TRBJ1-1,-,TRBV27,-,TGTGCCAGCAGACCCCTGGGGGCGCAGGAGGCTGAAGCTTTCTTT,CASRPLGAQEAEAFF
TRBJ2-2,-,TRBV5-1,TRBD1,TGCGCCAGCAGCTCGGGACAGGGAGGTAAATCCGGGGAGCTGTTTTTT,CASSSGQGGKSGELFF
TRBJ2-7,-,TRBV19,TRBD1,TGTGCCAGTAGAACCGCCTTAACAGGGGCCTACGAGCAGTACTTC,CASRTALTGAYEQYF
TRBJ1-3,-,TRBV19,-,TGTGCCAGTAGGCAGAACTCTGGAAACACCATATATTTT,CASRQNSGNTIYF
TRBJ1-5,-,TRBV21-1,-,TGTGCCAGCAGCAAAGATAACAGGGTAAGTCAGCCCCAGCATTTT,CASSKDNRVSQPQHF
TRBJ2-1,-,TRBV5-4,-,TGTGCCAGCAGAAAAGGAGGGGGGGCAACCTACAATGAGCAGTTCTTC,CASRKGGGATYNEQFF
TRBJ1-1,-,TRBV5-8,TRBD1,TGTGCCAGCAGCTTGGGGACAGGGGGCTCGAACACTGAAGCTTTCTTT,CASSLGTGGSNTEAFF
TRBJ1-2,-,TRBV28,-,TGTGCCAGCACCAAGATAGGGGGGGCGTCTGGGAACTATGGCTACACCTTC,CASTKIGGASGNYGYTF
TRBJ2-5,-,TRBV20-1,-,TGCAGTGCCCAGAGGGCAGAGACCCAGTACTTC,CSAQRAETQYF
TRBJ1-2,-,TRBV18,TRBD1,TGTGCCAGCTCACTTGGGACAGGGAATGGATATGGCTACACCTTC,CASSLGTGNGYGYTF